Listed below are T cell receptor beta chains from one sample, sequenced in a study of T cell repertoires in cytomegalovirus infection. Each CDR3 protein gets one entry after TCRdb re-called the reads with MiXCR. The sample records almost 550,000 distinct CDR3 sequences, about 15% being singletons. The specimen sequenced was CD8+ T cells from PBMCs. The receptors originated from a human donor in good health (CMV status not recorded). Some clones in this sample may be carry-over from other donors' samples. Both conserved end residues are part of each CDR3. The order of the fields is V gene, J gene, D gene, CDR3 protein. A D gene is named only where the DNA matches it firmly.

v_gene: TRBV19; j_gene: TRBJ1-2; d_gene: NA; CDR3aa: CASSIDGRTNYGYTF
v_gene: TRBV9; j_gene: TRBJ2-2; d_gene: NA; CDR3aa: CASSVVSTGELFF
v_gene: TRBV12-3/TRBV12-4; j_gene: TRBJ2-5; d_gene: TRBD1; CDR3aa: CASSPETGVETQYF
v_gene: TRBV2; j_gene: TRBJ2-1; d_gene: NA; CDR3aa: CASSEAPSGYNEQFF
v_gene: TRBV14; j_gene: TRBJ2-7; d_gene: NA; CDR3aa: CASSQDRSSYEQYF
v_gene: TRBV7-9; j_gene: TRBJ2-7; d_gene: NA; CDR3aa: CASSLGQGGAYEQYF
v_gene: TRBV7-9; j_gene: TRBJ2-4; d_gene: NA; CDR3aa: CASSPVSGAKNIQYF
v_gene: TRBV7-9; j_gene: TRBJ2-1; d_gene: NA; CDR3aa: CASSIRDTFLHEQFF
v_gene: TRBV3-1; j_gene: TRBJ2-1; d_gene: TRBD2; CDR3aa: CASSRSLTSGGDNEQFF
v_gene: TRBV7-2; j_gene: TRBJ2-3; d_gene: NA; CDR3aa: CASSLEVGGHTQYF
v_gene: TRBV20-1; j_gene: TRBJ2-6; d_gene: TRBD1; CDR3aa: CSARRQGASGANVLTF
v_gene: TRBV2; j_gene: TRBJ2-5; d_gene: NA; CDR3aa: CASSPLSSGDQETQYF
v_gene: TRBV28; j_gene: TRBJ1-1; d_gene: TRBD1; CDR3aa: CASSSRTGQGPTEAFF
v_gene: TRBV10-3; j_gene: TRBJ1-5; d_gene: NA; CDR3aa: CAISRSDSPYSNQPQHF
v_gene: TRBV14; j_gene: TRBJ2-7; d_gene: TRBD1; CDR3aa: CASTGTESYEQYF
v_gene: TRBV28; j_gene: TRBJ2-2; d_gene: TRBD2; CDR3aa: CASSLFGQEGTSGRNGELFF
v_gene: TRBV29-1; j_gene: TRBJ2-1; d_gene: TRBD2; CDR3aa: CSVEGLAGGCPNNEQFF
v_gene: TRBV2; j_gene: TRBJ1-1; d_gene: TRBD1; CDR3aa: CASRQTGGTGPDEAFF
v_gene: TRBV12-3/TRBV12-4; j_gene: TRBJ1-1; d_gene: TRBD1; CDR3aa: CASSAQGADTEAFF
v_gene: TRBV7-6; j_gene: TRBJ1-2; d_gene: TRBD1; CDR3aa: CASRGGQGAYYGYTF
v_gene: TRBV19; j_gene: TRBJ2-6; d_gene: NA; CDR3aa: CASSNVDSGANVLTF
v_gene: TRBV11-2; j_gene: TRBJ2-5; d_gene: NA; CDR3aa: CASSLEQATGETQYF
v_gene: TRBV19; j_gene: TRBJ2-2; d_gene: NA; CDR3aa: CASSIWEVTGELFF
v_gene: TRBV19; j_gene: TRBJ2-3; d_gene: NA; CDR3aa: CASSMGAGDTDTQYF
v_gene: TRBV3-1; j_gene: TRBJ2-3; d_gene: NA; CDR3aa: CASSQASGRRRDTQYF
v_gene: TRBV14; j_gene: TRBJ1-2; d_gene: NA; CDR3aa: CASSPGINYGYTF